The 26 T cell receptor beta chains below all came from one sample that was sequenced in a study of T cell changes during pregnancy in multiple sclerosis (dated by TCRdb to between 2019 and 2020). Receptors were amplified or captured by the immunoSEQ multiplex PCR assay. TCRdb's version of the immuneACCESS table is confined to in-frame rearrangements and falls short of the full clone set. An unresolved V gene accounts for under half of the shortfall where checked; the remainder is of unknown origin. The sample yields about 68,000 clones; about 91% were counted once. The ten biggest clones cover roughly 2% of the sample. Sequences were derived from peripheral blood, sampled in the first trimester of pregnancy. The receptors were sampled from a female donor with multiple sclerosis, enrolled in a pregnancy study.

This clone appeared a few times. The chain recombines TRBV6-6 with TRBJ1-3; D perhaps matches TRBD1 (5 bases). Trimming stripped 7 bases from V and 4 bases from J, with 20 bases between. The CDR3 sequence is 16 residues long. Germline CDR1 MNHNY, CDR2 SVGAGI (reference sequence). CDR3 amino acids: CASTQKAGLRGNTIYF. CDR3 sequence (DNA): TGTGCCAGCACCCAGAAAGCAGGGTTACGAGGAAACACCATATATTTT.

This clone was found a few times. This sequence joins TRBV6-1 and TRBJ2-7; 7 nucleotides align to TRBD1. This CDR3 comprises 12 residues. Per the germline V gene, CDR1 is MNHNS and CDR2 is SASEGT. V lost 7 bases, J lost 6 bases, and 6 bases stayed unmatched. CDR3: CASIDRASEQYF. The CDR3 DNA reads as TGTGCCAGCATTGACAGGGCTAGCGAGCAGTACTTC.

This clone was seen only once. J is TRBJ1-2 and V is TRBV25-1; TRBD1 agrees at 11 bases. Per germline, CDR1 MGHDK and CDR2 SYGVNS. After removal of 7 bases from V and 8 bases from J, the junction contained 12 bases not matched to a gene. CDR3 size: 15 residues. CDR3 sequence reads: CASISGQGAIEGYTF. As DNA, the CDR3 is TGTGCCAGCATCTCTGGACAGGGGGCGATAGAAGGCTACACCTTC.

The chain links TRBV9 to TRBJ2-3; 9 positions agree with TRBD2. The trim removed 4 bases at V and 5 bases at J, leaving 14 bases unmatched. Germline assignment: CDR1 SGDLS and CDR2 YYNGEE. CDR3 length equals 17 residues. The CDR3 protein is CASSPRVGGSGRDTQYF. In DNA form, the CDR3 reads TGTGCCAGCAGCCCCAGAGTGGGGGGTAGCGGGAGAGATACGCAGTATTTT.

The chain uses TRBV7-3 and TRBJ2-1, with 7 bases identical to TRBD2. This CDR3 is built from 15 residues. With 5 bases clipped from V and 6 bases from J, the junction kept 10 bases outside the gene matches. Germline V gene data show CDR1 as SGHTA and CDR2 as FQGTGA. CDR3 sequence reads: CASSPAPGTTNEQFF. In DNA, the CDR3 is TGTGCCAGCAGCCCGGCCCCCGGGACTACCAATGAGCAGTTCTTC.

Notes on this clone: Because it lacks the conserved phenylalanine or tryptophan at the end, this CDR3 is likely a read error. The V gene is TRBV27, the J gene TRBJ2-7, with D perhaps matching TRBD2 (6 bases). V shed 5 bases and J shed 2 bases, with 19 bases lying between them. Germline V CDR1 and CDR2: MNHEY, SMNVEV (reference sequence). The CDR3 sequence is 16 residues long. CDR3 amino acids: CASSPNFSGATYEQYL. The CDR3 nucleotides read TGTGCCAGCAGTCCCAATTTTAGCGGAGCAACCTACGAGCAGTACCTC.

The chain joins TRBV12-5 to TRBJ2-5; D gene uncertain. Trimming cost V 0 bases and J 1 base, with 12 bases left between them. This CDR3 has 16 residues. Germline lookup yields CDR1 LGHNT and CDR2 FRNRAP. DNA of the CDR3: TGTGCTAGTGGTTTGGTCCCCCCGATCGGCCAAGAGACCCAGTACTTC. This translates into CASGLVPPIGQETQYF.

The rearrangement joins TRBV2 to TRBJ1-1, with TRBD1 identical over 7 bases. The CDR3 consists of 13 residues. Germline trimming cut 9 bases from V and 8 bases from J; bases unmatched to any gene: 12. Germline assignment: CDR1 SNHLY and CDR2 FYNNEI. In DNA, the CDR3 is TGTGCCAGTCATGGGGACAGTCCCCCAGAAGCTTTCTTT. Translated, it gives CASHGDSPPEAFF.

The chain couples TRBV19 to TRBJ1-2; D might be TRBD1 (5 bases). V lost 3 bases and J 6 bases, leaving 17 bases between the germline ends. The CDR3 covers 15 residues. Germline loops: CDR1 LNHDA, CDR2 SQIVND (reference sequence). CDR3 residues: CASSMGRYSSHGYTF. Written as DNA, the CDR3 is TGTGCCAGTAGTATGGGGCGGTATAGTTCTCATGGCTACACCTTC.

CDR3 protein: CASVTRPEGRNQPQHF. The CDR3, as DNA: TGTGCCAGTGTTACACGACCGGAGGGTCGGAATCAGCCCCAGCATTTT. The J gene is TRBJ1-5, the V gene TRBV2, with D unclear. This CDR3 contains 16 residues. The germline V gene encodes CDR1 SNHLY and CDR2 FYNNEI. Trimming took off 9 bases at V and 4 bases at J, with 22 bases between the two ends.

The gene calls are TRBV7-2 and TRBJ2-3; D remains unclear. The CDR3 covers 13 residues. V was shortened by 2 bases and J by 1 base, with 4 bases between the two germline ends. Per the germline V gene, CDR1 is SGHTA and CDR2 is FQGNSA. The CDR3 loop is CASSLPGTDTQYF. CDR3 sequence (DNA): TGTGCCAGCAGCTTACCTGGCACAGATACGCAGTATTTT.

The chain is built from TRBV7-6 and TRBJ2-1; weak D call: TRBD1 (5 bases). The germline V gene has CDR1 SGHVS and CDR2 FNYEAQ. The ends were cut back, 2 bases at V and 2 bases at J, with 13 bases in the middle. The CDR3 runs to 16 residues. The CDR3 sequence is CASSLSRPGPYNEQFF. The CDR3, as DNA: TGTGCCAGCAGCTTAAGTCGGCCAGGGCCCTACAATGAGCAGTTCTTC.

The CDR3 sequence: CSVDAGNEKLFF. Written as DNA, the CDR3 is TGCAGCGTTGATGCAGGGAATGAAAAACTGTTTTTT. The rearrangement links TRBV29-1 to TRBJ1-4, with D possibly being TRBD1 (5 bases). Per germline, CDR1 SQVTM and CDR2 ANQGSEA. CDR3 length: 12 amino acids. Trimming stripped 3 bases from V and 5 bases from J, with 7 bases between. Full variable domain (missing parts from reference TRBV29-1 and TRBJ1-4): SAVISQKPSRDICQRGTSLTIQCQVDSQVTMMFWYRQQPGQSLTLIATANQGSEATYESGFVIDKFPISRPNLTFSTLTVSNMSPEDSSIYLCSVDAGNEKLFFGSGTQLSVL.

The DNA for the CDR3 is TGTGCCAGCAGCCCCAGACAGGGGGTCGGCTATGGCTACACCTTC. Its protein product is CASSPRQGVGYGYTF. The genes are TRBV7-8 and TRBJ1-2, with 9 bases aligning to TRBD1. V was pared by 5 bases and J by 4 bases, with 8 bases of the junction left unmatched. The CDR3 extends over 15 amino acids. The V gene's germline CDR1 is SGHVS and CDR2 FQNEAQ.

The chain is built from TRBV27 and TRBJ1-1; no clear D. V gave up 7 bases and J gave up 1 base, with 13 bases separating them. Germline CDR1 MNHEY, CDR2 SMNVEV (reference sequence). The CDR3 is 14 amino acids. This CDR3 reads CASKSPGRNTEAFF. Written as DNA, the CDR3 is TGTGCCAGCAAAAGTCCGGGAAGGAACACTGAAGCTTTCTTT.

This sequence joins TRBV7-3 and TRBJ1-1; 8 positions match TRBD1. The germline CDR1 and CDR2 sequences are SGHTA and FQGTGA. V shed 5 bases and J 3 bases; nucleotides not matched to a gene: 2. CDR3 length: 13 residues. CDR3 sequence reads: CASSIQGDTEAFF. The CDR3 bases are TGTGCCAGCAGCATACAGGGGGACACTGAAGCTTTCTTT.

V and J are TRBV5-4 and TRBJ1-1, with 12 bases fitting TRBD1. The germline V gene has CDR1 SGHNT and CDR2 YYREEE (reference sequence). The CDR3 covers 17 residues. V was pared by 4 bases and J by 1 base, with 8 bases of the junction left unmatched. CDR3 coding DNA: TGTGCCAGCAGCCCCCGGGACAGGGGGCCTCGGAACACTGAAGCTTTCTTT. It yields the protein CASSPRDRGPRNTEAFF.

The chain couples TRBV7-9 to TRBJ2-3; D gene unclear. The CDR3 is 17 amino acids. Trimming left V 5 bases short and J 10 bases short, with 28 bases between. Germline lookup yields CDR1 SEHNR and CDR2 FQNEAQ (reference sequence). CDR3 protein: CASSPSVAQEGVLAQYF. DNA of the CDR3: TGTGCCAGCAGCCCCTCCGTCGCTCAGGAAGGCGTTTTAGCGCAGTATTTT.

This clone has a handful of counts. The CDR3 DNA follows: TGTGCCAGCAGTGACTCGGCGGGTGGGAACACTGAAGCTTTCTTT. This encodes CASSDSAGGNTEAFF. The V call is TRBV6-4, the J call TRBJ1-1; D uncertain. V gave up 0 bases and J gave up 1 base, with 9 bases separating them. CDR1 and CDR2 (germline): MRHNA, SNTAGT. This CDR3 region has 15 residues.

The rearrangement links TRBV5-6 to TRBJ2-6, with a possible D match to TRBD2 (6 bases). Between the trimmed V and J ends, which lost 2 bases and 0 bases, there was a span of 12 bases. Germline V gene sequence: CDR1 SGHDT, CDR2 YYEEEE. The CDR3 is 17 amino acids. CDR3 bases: TGTGCCAGCAGCTTCCGGCAGGGACTCTCTGGGGCCAACGTCCTGACTTTC. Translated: CASSFRQGLSGANVLTF.

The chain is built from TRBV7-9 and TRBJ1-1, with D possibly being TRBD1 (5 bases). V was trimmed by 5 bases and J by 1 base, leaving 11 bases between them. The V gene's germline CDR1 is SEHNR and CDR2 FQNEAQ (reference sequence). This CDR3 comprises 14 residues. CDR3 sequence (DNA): TGTGCCAGCAGCCTGTGGGGGGGGAACACTGAAGCTTTCTTT. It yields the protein CASSLWGGNTEAFF.

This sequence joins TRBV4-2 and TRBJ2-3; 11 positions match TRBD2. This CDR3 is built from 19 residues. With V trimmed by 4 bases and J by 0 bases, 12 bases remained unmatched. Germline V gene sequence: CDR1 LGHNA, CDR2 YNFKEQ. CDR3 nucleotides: TGTGCCAGCAGCCCCTTAGCGGGAGGGAGGCTCTCTAGCACAGATACGCAGTATTTT. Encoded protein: CASSPLAGGRLSSTDTQYF.

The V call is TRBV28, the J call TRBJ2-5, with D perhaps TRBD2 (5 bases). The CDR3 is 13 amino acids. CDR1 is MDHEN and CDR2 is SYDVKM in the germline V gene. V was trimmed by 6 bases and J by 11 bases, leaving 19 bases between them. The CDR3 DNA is TGTGCCAGCAGCACGACTGGATTTGGGGAGCAGTACTTC. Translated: CASSTTGFGEQYF.

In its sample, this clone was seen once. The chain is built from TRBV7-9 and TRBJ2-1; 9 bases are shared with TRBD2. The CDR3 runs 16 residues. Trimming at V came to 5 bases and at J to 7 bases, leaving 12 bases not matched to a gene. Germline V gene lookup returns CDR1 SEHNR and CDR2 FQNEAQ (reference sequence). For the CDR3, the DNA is TGTGCCAGCAGCCCGCCCTCAAGCGGGGGGTGGAATGAGCAGTTCTTC. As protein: CASSPPSSGGWNEQFF.

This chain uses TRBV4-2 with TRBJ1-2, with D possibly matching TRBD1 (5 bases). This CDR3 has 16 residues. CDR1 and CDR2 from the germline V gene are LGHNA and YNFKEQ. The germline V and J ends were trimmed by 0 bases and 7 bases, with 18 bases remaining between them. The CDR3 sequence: CASSQDLLSREGGYTF. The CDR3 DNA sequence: TGTGCCAGCAGCCAAGATCTCTTGTCCAGGGAGGGTGGCTACACCTTC.

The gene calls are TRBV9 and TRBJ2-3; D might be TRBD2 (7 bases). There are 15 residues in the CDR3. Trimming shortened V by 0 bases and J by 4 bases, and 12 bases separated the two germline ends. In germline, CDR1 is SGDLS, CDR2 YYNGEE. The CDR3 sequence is CASSVEGGASDTQYF. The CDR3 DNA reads TGTGCCAGCAGCGTAGAGGGGGGGGCTTCAGATACGCAGTATTTT. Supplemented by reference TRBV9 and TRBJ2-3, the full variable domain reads DSGVTQTPKHLITATGQRVTLRCSPRSGDLSVYWYQQSLDQGLQFLIQYYNGEERAKGNILERFSAQQFPDLHSELNLSSLELGDSALYFCASSVEGGASDTQYFGPGTRLTVL.